The present T cell receptor beta chain was sequenced within a study of early stage breast cancer tumors. For the study at large: Approximately 9.4-fold was the mean read coverage per sample.

Germline trimming cut 6 bases from V and 4 bases from J; bases unmatched to any gene: 6. Germline assignment: CDR1 MDHEN and CDR2 SYDVKM. The CDR3 loop spans 15 amino acids. Method: immunoSEQ multiplex PCR; TCRdb's copy keeps in-frame clones and lacks some. The profile shows tens of thousands of clones, about 93% of them singletons. V and J are TRBV28 and TRBJ1-1; TRBD1 aligns across 12 bases. The TCR comes from an older person with breast cancer. The material sequenced was blood. The CDR3 here is CASSPGTGGLTEAFF. The CDR3 region has the DNA TGTGCCAGCAGCCCAGGGACAGGGGGCCTCACTGAAGCTTTCTTT.